The clone carrying this TCR beta chain was recorded once. This sample stems from a study of blood T cell repertoires in COVID-19. The wider study: Samples of COVID-19 (acute and convalescent) were obtained from the United States, Italy and Spain. In each case, the material was cDNA or gDNA derived from T cells, B-cell-depleted T cells, or PBMCs.

Per the original data handling: By means of reference gene primer amplification, nucleated cell counts were estimated. The data were produced by immunoSEQ multiplex PCR, yet TCRdb's version contains in-frame clones alone and is incomplete. That table is the source of V, J and clone size, and D and trimming were worked out from the DNA. The sample carries about 42,000 clones, around 80% recorded once. The sequence was collected from a man aged 80 or over with acute or convalescent COVID-19. Sample: peripheral blood.

The CDR3 nucleotides read TGCGCCAGCAGTGACAGGACCTCTTATGGCTACACCTTC. It is translated as CASSDRTSYGYTF. The genes are TRBV5-1 and TRBJ1-2; TRBD1 is a possible D gene (6 bases). The CDR3 covers 13 residues. Trimming took off 5 bases at V and 5 bases at J, with 13 bases between the two ends. Germline loops: CDR1 SGHRS, CDR2 YFSETQ.